This T cell receptor beta chain was identified in a study of T cells in Graves' hyperthyroidism and ophthalmopathy. Study results and caveats: With a median lead of approximately six months before onset, the model predicted ophthalmopathy. Separation of ophthalmopathy from stable hyperthyroidism was achieved by a 13 V-J model. Blood also carried most thyroid clonotypes expanded above 0.001.

There are 14 residues in the CDR3. Looked up from germline, CDR1 is SGHNT and CDR2 is YYREEE (reference sequence). V was cut by 4 bases and J by 5 bases, with 10 bases left in between. Ophthalmopathy patients showed a Clinical Activity Score of at least 3, NOSPECS grade of at least 4 and duration under 3 months. Researchers amplified the TCR beta CDR3 regions from RNA transcripts. The HTBI primer set was used in a first-round RT-PCR of the TCR CDR3. TCRdb fed the multiplex PCR reads into MiXCR, producing one record per CDR3 protein. The sample yields about 55,000 distinct CDR3 sequences, around 53% seen once. This clonotype was seen ten or more times. The antigen remains undetermined.

The receptor's source is a woman aged 60-70 years with Graves' ophthalmopathy. Sample: blood. The chain links TRBV5-4 to TRBJ1-6, with D possibly being TRBD1 (5 bases). CDR3: CASSRGVNNSPLHF. DNA for the CDR3: TGTGCCAGCAGCCGAGGGGTCAATAATTCACCCCTCCACTTT.